This entry is about one T cell receptor (beta chain). The sample belongs to a study of T-cell reconstitution after alpha-beta-depleted transplantation in children. Molecular barcoding with unique molecular identifiers was used for the TCRbeta library. TCRdb called the PCR reads again in MiXCR, with one record for every CDR3 protein. The sample holds some 350,000 distinct CDR3 sequences; 9% to 12% are singletons and the top ten take approximately 2.3%. The CDR3 consists of 14 residues. The germline V gene encodes CDR1 MDHEN and CDR2 SYDVKM. The V and J ends lost 4 bases and 3 bases respectively, with 9 bases between them.

The receptor comes from a human donor who donated a stem cell graft to a child with acute lymphoblastic leukemia. The chain links TRBV28 to TRBJ1-4, with unresolved D. The sequencing used PBMCs from the stem cell graft donor, collected from the stem cell graft. The CDR3 bases are TGTGCCAGCAGTTATAAGTTAGCTAATGAAAAACTGTTTTTT. It translates to CASSYKLANEKLFF.